This is a list of T cell receptor beta chains from one sample in a study of patients and donors after allogeneic stem cell transplantation. Each CDR3 protein gets one entry after TCRdb re-called the RT-PCR reads with MiXCR. Of roughly 880,000 distinct CDR3 sequences detected, approximately 18% appear once; the ten largest clones hold 5% to 6.5%. The sequencing sample was made of blood, either unsorted or a sorted T cell fraction (not recorded which). The receptors derive from a human donor who was either an allogeneic HSCT recipient or a stem cell or donor lymphocyte infusion donor (not recorded which). It is not recorded whose cells these are; they may come from a transplant donor. Each CDR3 is given with its conserved first and last residue. The D gene is left open where the match is weak. A clone size is listed for some rows: how often the clone was seen (once, few, many), or a class if it is expanded.

cdr3_length	clone_size	d_call	v_call	j_call	cdr3_nt	cdr3_aa
17	NA	TRBD2	TRBV7-9	TRBJ2-5	TGTGCCAGTGTACAGACTAGCGGGGGGAACTACCATGAGACCCAGTACTTC	CASVQTSGGNYHETQYF
14	few	TRBD1	TRBV12-3/TRBV12-4	TRBJ1-6	TGTGCCAGCAGGCCGGGACAGGTGGCTTCACCCCTCCACTTT	CASRPGQVASPLHF
14	few	NA	TRBV28	TRBJ1-4	TGTGCCAGCAGTTTAGCCAGGGTAGAGGAAAAACTGTTTTTT	CASSLARVEEKLFF
16	NA	NA	TRBV7-9	TRBJ1-1	TGTGCCAGCAGCTTAGTTGCAGCGAGTACAAACACTGAAGCTTTCTTT	CASSLVAASTNTEAFF
14	few	NA	TRBV29-1	TRBJ1-2	TGCAGCGTTTACCACGACTATCCCAACTATGGCTACACCTTC	CSVYHDYPNYGYTF
14	few	NA	TRBV6-5	TRBJ2-2	TGTGCCAGCAGTTACTCGCAGGGGTTCGGGGAGCTGTTTTTT	CASSYSQGFGELFF
14	NA	NA	TRBV7-9	TRBJ2-5	TGTGCCAGCAGCCCCCCGCCGGAGGAGGAGACCCAGTACTTC	CASSPPPEEETQYF
15	NA	NA	TRBV5-1	TRBJ2-1	TGCGCCAGCAGCTTGAGCGAGGGGGTCTACAATGAGCAGTTCTTC	CASSLSEGVYNEQFF
15	few	TRBD2	TRBV12-3/TRBV12-4	TRBJ2-5	TGTGCCAGCAGTCTAGCGGGGGGACCTCGATGGACCCAGTACTTC	CASSLAGGPRWTQYF
16	NA	NA	TRBV15	TRBJ1-2	TGTGCCACCAGCAGAGCGGAGGGGGGCAGCGGGCATGGCTACACCTTC	CATSRAEGGSGHGYTF